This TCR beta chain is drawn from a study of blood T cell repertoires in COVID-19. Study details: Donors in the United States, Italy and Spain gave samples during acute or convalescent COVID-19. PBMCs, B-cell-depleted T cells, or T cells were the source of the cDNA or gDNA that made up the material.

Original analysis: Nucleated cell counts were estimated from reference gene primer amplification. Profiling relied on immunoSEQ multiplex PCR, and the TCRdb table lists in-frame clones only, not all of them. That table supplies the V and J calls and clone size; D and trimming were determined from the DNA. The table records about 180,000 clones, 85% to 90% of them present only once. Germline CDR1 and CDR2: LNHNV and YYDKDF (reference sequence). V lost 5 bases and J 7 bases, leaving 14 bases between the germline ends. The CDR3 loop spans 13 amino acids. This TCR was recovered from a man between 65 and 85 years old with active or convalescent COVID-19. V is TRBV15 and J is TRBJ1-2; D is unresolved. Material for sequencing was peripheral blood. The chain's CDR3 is CATSGRLGFGYTF. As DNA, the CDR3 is TGTGCCACCAGCGGGCGATTAGGATTTGGCTACACCTTC.